This T cell receptor (beta chain) is drawn from a study of vaccination and CD4 T cells after COVID-19. Study-wide context: Between diagnosis and the drawing of post-COVID samples lay a median around 98 days (range 35 to 161). Overlapping SARS-CoV-2, HCoV-NL63, HCoV-OC43 and HCoV-229E spike peptides were used to stimulate cells.

The Oncomine TCR Beta short-read assay sequenced DNA from cultured CD4+ T cells. TCRdb reanalysed the PCR reads using MiXCR and keeps one entry per CDR3 protein. The data hold some 20,000 distinct CDR3 sequences, with around 53% observed a single time. Treatment given: roughly 11-day PBMC culture with coronavirus spike peptide pools or control peptides (ViraFEST assay). Germline V lookup: CDR1 MNHNS, CDR2 SASEGT. V shed 7 bases and J shed 5 bases, with 17 bases lying between them. The CDR3 is 14 residues long. This clonotype was picked up a small number of times. Its antigen is as yet unknown. What was sequenced was CD4+ T cells from blood, cultured in vitro. The chain joins TRBV6-1 to TRBJ1-2; D remains ambiguous. The sequence came from a human donor who had recovered from COVID-19. Here the CDR3 reads CASKDSGRLYGYTF. As DNA, the CDR3 is TGTGCCAGCAAGGACTCGGGGAGGCTATATGGCTACACCTTC.